This is a list of T cell receptor beta chains from one sample in a study of shared clonotypes between healthy human individuals. Using immunoSEQ multiplex PCR, the repertoire was profiled, and TCRdb retains in-frame clones only, with some absent. The sample includes approximately 100,000 clones, roughly 66% seen only once; the top ten take more than 20%. Sequencing input: memory CD8+ T cells sorted from blood. All receptors derive from a woman in her thirties in good health. Both conserved end residues are part of each CDR3. The D gene is left open where the match is weak. Clone size appears in some rows only: once, few, many, or a class for an expanded clone.

CDR3 protein,CDR3 DNA,J gene,V gene,D gene,clone size
CASSLVAPPTEAFF,TGTGCCAGCAGCTTAGTAGCCCCCCCCACTGAAGCTTTCTTT,TRBJ1-1,TRBV7-8,.,.
CASSEADGSGNTIYF,TGTGCCAGCAGTGAAGCAGACGGCTCTGGAAACACCATATATTTT,TRBJ1-3,TRBV6-4,.,few
CASSGSGSSPGEQYF,TGTGCCAGCAGTGGTAGCGGGAGCAGCCCAGGTGAGCAGTACTTC,TRBJ2-7,TRBV25-1,TRBD2,few
CASSLRTYEQYF,TGTGCCAGCAGCCTTAGAACCTACGAGCAGTACTTC,TRBJ2-7,TRBV11-2,.,.
CASSLTGTGYEQYF,TGTGCCAGCAGCTTAACCGGGACAGGCTACGAGCAGTACTTC,TRBJ2-7,TRBV7-3,TRBD1,once
CASSLEAGVAETQYF,TGCGCCAGCAGCTTAGAAGCGGGAGTTGCGGAGACCCAGTACTTC,TRBJ2-5,TRBV5-1,TRBD2,few
CASSPGDYYTGELFF,TGTGCCAGCAGTCCCGGGGACTACTACACCGGGGAGCTGTTTTTT,TRBJ2-2,TRBV27,TRBD2,few
CASSPPGQNYGYTF,TGTGCCAGCTCACCACCGGGACAGAACTATGGCTACACCTTC,TRBJ1-2,TRBV18,TRBD1,.
CASSLSIPRSGSGNEQFF,TGTGCCAGCAGTTTATCCATACCACGTAGCGGGAGCGGCAATGAGCAGTTCTTC,TRBJ2-1,TRBV27,TRBD2,.
CAWSLGVSYEQFF,TGTGCCTGGTCCTTGGGAGTTTCGTATGAGCAGTTCTTC,TRBJ2-1,TRBV30,.,.
CAISANAGGNTGELFF,TGTGCCATCAGTGCGAATGCGGGAGGGAACACCGGGGAGCTGTTTTTT,TRBJ2-2,TRBV10-3,TRBD2,few
CAWSASRTGPNQPQHF,TGTGCCTGGAGTGCCAGCCGGACAGGGCCCAATCAGCCCCAGCATTTT,TRBJ1-5,TRBV30,TRBD1,.
CASLTSSYEQYF,TGTGCCAGCCTGACAAGCTCCTACGAGCAGTACTTC,TRBJ2-7,TRBV27,.,medium-sized
CASSFPSGVDTQYF,TGTGCCAGCAGCTTCCCGTCAGGTGTAGATACGCAGTATTTT,TRBJ2-3,TRBV11-2,.,.
CASSFFTGGRTEAFF,TGTGCCAGCAGTTTCTTTACAGGGGGTAGAACTGAAGCTTTCTTT,TRBJ1-1,TRBV28,TRBD1,.
CASSPPSGFWTPGAFF,TGTGCCAGCAGTCCCCCGTCCGGGTTCTGGACCCCGGGAGCTTTCTTT,TRBJ1-1,TRBV28,.,.
CASSRQRDSYEQYF,TGTGCCAGCAGCCGACAGCGAGACTCCTACGAGCAGTACTTC,TRBJ2-7,TRBV7-2,.,.
CASREGRHEAQYF,TGTGCCAGCAGAGAAGGGCGTCACGAGGCCCAGTACTTC,TRBJ2-5,TRBV7-6,.,.
CASSVRQAPGELFF,TGTGCCAGTAGTGTCCGACAGGCCCCCGGGGAGCTGTTTTTT,TRBJ2-2,TRBV19,.,.
CASSESGGGYTF,TGTGCCAGCAGTGAGTCAGGCGGCGGCTACACCTTC,TRBJ1-2,TRBV6-1,.,.
CASSPEQNSGANVLTF,TGTGCCAGCTCACCGGAGCAGAACTCTGGGGCCAACGTCCTGACTTTC,TRBJ2-6,TRBV18,.,.
CASSGVTDYEQYF,TGTGCCAGTAGCGGAGTGACAGACTACGAGCAGTACTTC,TRBJ2-7,TRBV19,.,.
CAISDERVSYEQYF,TGTGCCATCAGTGATGAGCGGGTGTCCTACGAGCAGTACTTC,TRBJ2-7,TRBV10-3,.,.
CASSLNNEQFF,TGTGCCAGCAGCTTAAACAATGAGCAGTTCTTC,TRBJ2-1,TRBV7-9,.,.
CASSPTGPWGEQYF,TGTGCCAGCAGCCCCACCGGACCTTGGGGCGAGCAGTACTTC,TRBJ2-7,TRBV6-6,.,.
CASRWEPYNEQFF,TGTGCCAGCAGGTGGGAGCCCTACAATGAGCAGTTCTTC,TRBJ2-1,TRBV13,.,.
CASSLQGAGTDTQYF,TGTGCCAGCAGCTTACAGGGGGCAGGAACAGATACGCAGTATTTT,TRBJ2-3,TRBV5-4,TRBD1,.
CASRGERFEAFF,TGTGCCAGCAGGGGTGAGCGGTTTGAAGCTTTCTTT,TRBJ1-1,TRBV6-5,.,once
CASSEVKGSGETQYF,TGTGCCAGCAGTGAGGTCAAAGGGAGCGGAGAGACCCAGTACTTC,TRBJ2-5,TRBV2,.,.
CASSEYGSSYEQYF,TGTGCCAGCAGTGAATATGGTAGCTCCTACGAGCAGTACTTC,TRBJ2-7,TRBV25-1,.,few
CASSATTGAGTEAFF,TGTGCCAGCAGCGCGACGACAGGGGCGGGCACTGAAGCTTTCTTT,TRBJ1-1,TRBV9,TRBD1,many
CASSWTLAGEQYF,TGCGCCAGCAGCTGGACCCTAGCGGGAGAGCAGTACTTC,TRBJ2-7,TRBV5-1,TRBD2,few
CAWSDGSGQPQHF,TGTGCCTGGAGTGATGGGTCGGGTCAGCCCCAGCATTTT,TRBJ1-5,TRBV30,.,.
CASSVEGTEAFF,TGTGCCAGCAGCGTAGAGGGCACTGAAGCTTTCTTT,TRBJ1-1,TRBV9,.,.
CASSGPIDRGREKLFF,TGTGCCAGCAGTGGCCCCATCGACAGGGGGCGCGAAAAACTGTTTTTT,TRBJ1-4,TRBV25-1,TRBD1,.
CASSEGDSNEQFF,TGTGCCAGCAGTGAAGGGGACTCAAATGAGCAGTTCTTC,TRBJ2-1,TRBV6-1,.,.